This TCR beta chain was sequenced in a study of cytomegalovirus exposure and HLA in healthy donors. General study findings and limits: It was reported in a later analysis that an Asian-associated ancestry cluster showed fewer N-insertions than the roughly 620-donor mean. Within a later analysis, the majority of CMV-associated TCR beta chains appeared HLA-restricted. When analyzed later, the rates of TCR association showed variation by HLA locus, with DRB1 the most and HLA-C the fewest.

Unrecorded immune exposure was likely among donors, who were nominally healthy when sampled. For this clone: Its antigen remains unidentified.

CDR1 and CDR2 from the germline V gene are MDHEN and SYDVKM. V lost 3 bases, J lost 5 bases, and 14 bases lay in between. The CDR3 consists of 15 residues. Vbeta (60) and Jbeta (13) primers were used in the PCR. Data came from immunoSEQ multiplex PCR; TCRdb stores just in-frame clones and leaves some out. The data contain around 110,000 clones, 70% to 80% of them singletons. V is TRBV28 and J is TRBJ1-3; D unclear. The receptor's source is a woman aged 18-29 years in good health and CMV-seronegative. The specimen was PBMCs. CDR3 amino acids: CASSFPGDGRNTIYF. As DNA, the CDR3 is TGTGCCAGCAGTTTCCCGGGAGACGGCCGAAACACCATATATTTT.